The T cell receptor beta chain under discussion was sequenced for a study of T cells expressing NK-cell markers. Turning to the study itself: It was from sorted CD3+CD56+NKG2C+, CD3+CD56+NKG2C- and CD3+CD56-NKG2C+ T cells that TCR beta repertoires came. Seven HCMV-seropositive donors and one seronegative donor made up the eight sequenced donors.

About this clonotype: The antigen is undetermined.

Broader study findings: The same clonotypes also predominated in the CD3+CD56-NKG2C+ fraction of four donors.

With the 5' RACE reads reprocessed, TCRdb shows one record per CDR3 protein and no DNA. The sample data list hundreds of thousands of distinct CDR3 sequences. The CDR3 has 17 amino acids. The sequenced material came from blood T cells: a sorted CD56 or NKG2C T cell subset, CD4+ or CD8+ T cells, or bulk PBMC T cells (not recorded which). The chain couples TRBV12-3 or TRBV12-4 to TRBJ2-5; as DNA is missing, the TRBD1 call by TCRdb cannot be tested. This TCR derives from a man aged 18 to 29 in good health. CDR3 protein: CASSRAPGTGVPKTQYF.